These 10 T cell receptor beta chains originate from one sample sequenced in a study of beta chain features in type 1 diabetes. Study-wide findings and caveats: For Type 1 diabetes patients, all four CD4+ subsets carried TCRB CDR3s that were moderately but significantly shorter.

All of the isolated RNA was reverse transcribed, so expressed TCRB transcripts were sequenced. Produced via immunoSEQ multiplex PCR; TCRdb's table is partial and in-frame only. The data hold 130,000 to 150,000 clones, with around 13% observed a single time. These TCRs' antigens remain unknown. The sample comprised central memory CD4+ T cells from blood. Source of these receptors: a man aged 18-30 years with type 1 diabetes.

This chain joins TRBV9 and TRBJ2-1; weak D call: TRBD1 (6 bases). Germline V gene sequence: CDR1 SGDLS, CDR2 YYNGEE. Trimming cost V 1 base and J 6 bases, with 8 bases left between them. The CDR3 is 13 residues long. The CDR3 DNA is TGTGCCAGCAGCGTACTGGACAGCAATGAGCAGTTCTTC. This translates into CASSVLDSNEQFF.

This clone was picked up a small number of times. The chain recombines TRBV2 with TRBJ2-5, with D possibly matching TRBD2 (6 bases). The length of the CDR3 is 17 residues. The V end was cut by 3 bases, the J end by 0 bases, with 17 bases between. The V gene's germline CDR1 is SNHLY and CDR2 FYNNEI. The CDR3 region is CASSEGVSSDYQETQYF. The DNA of the CDR3 is TGTGCCAGCAGTGAGGGGGTCTCTAGCGACTACCAAGAGACCCAGTACTTC. Looking up the rest from reference TRBV2 and TRBJ2-5 gives the full variable domain: EPEVTQTPSHQVTQMGQEVILRCVPISNHLYFYWYRQILGQKVEFLVSFYNNEISEKSEIFDDQFSVERPDGSNFTLKIRSTKLEDSAMYFCASSEGVSSDYQETQYFGPGTRLLVL.

A few counts support this clone. This chain links TRBV9 with TRBJ2-1; 8 bases fit TRBD1. With 0 bases clipped from V and 2 bases from J, the junction kept 10 bases outside the gene matches. This CDR3 has 18 residues. Per germline, CDR1 SGDLS and CDR2 YYNGEE. This CDR3 reads CASSVAPMDREAYNEQFF. Written as DNA, the CDR3 is TGTGCCAGCAGCGTAGCTCCAATGGACAGGGAAGCCTACAATGAGCAGTTCTTC.

A few counts support this clone. CDR3 sequence: CAWTGGGNAQYF. As DNA, the CDR3 is TGTGCCTGGACAGGAGGGGGAAACGCGCAGTATTTT. The V gene is TRBV30, the J gene TRBJ2-3; D is tentatively TRBD1 or TRBD2 (6 bases each). The CDR3 loop spans 12 amino acids. Trimming shortened V by 4 bases and J by 10 bases, and 15 bases separated the two germline ends. CDR1 is GTSNPN and CDR2 is SVGIG in the germline V gene (reference sequence).

This clone has more than one count but fewer than ten. The chain is built from TRBV5-1 and TRBJ1-2; TRBD1 matches 7 bases. Germline V gene lookup returns CDR1 SGHRS and CDR2 YFSETQ. Germline trimming cut 3 bases from V and 7 bases from J; bases unmatched to any gene: 12. This CDR3 contains 15 residues. The CDR3 DNA is TGCGCCAGCAGCTCTTCCGGGACAGTCGCCTTTGGCTACACCTTC. This encodes CASSSSGTVAFGYTF.

This clone was seen only a few times. The chain couples TRBV11-2 to TRBJ2-5; possibly TRBD1 for D (7 bases). Trimming stripped 3 bases from V and 4 bases from J, with 15 bases between. Germline V gives CDR1 SGHAT, CDR2 FQNNGV. The CDR3 loop spans 15 amino acids. Here the CDR3 reads CASSFGQGGGETQYF. The CDR3 DNA reads TGTGCCAGCAGCTTCGGCCAGGGGGGCGGAGAGACCCAGTACTTC.

This clone was observed a few times. The rearrangement links TRBV5-1 to TRBJ2-5, with D possibly matching TRBD1 (5 bases). The length of the CDR3 is 15 residues. V gave up 0 bases and J gave up 4 bases, with 13 bases separating them. From germline, CDR1 is SGHRS and CDR2 YFSETQ. CDR3 sequence reads: CASSLVGRVGETQYF. Written as DNA, the CDR3 is TGCGCCAGCAGCTTGGTCGGCAGGGTGGGAGAGACCCAGTACTTC.

A few counts support this clone. This chain connects TRBV30 to TRBJ2-1, with 7 bases that match TRBD1. Looked up from germline, CDR1 is GTSNPN and CDR2 is SVGIG (reference sequence). The CDR3 extends over 17 amino acids. Trimming at V came to 0 bases and at J to 5 bases, leaving 13 bases not matched to a gene. In nucleotides, the CDR3 is TGTGCCTGGAGTGTACGCAGGGGGTCGTTAGAGGACAATGAGCAGTTCTTC. Amino acids: CAWSVRRGSLEDNEQFF.

The chain has TRBV2 and TRBJ2-1, with D possibly being TRBD2 (6 bases). Trimming took 6 bases from V and 9 from J, leaving 21 bases between them. The CDR3 has 15 amino acids. Germline CDR1 and CDR2: SNHLY and FYNNEI. The CDR3: CASRKPGQLGGEQFF. The CDR3 coding sequence is TGTGCCAGCAGAAAACCGGGCCAACTGGGAGGTGAGCAGTTCTTC.

This clone has only a few counts. The chain is built from TRBV7-2 and TRBJ2-4; 13 bases map to TRBD2. CDR1 SGHTA and CDR2 FQGNSA come from the germline V gene. The CDR3 runs to 16 residues. The J segment lost 8 bases and the V segment lost 0 bases, leaving 4 bases of the junction unmatched. The CDR3 is CASSLAGGTSGDIQYF. In nucleotides, the CDR3 is TGTGCCAGCAGCTTAGCTGGGGGGACTAGCGGGGACATTCAGTACTTC.